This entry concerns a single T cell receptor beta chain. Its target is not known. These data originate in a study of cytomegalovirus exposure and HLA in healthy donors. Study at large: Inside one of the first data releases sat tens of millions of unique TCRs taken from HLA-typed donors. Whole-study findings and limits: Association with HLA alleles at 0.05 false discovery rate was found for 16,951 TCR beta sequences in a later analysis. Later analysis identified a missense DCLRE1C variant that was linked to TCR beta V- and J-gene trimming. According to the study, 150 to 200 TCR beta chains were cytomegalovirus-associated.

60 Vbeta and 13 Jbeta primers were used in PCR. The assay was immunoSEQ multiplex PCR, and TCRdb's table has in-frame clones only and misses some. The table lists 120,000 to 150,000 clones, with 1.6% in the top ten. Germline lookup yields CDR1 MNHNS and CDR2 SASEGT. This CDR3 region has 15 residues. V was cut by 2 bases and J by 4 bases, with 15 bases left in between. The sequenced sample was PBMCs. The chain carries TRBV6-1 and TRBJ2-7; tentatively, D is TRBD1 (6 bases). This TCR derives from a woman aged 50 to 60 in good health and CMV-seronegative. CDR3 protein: CASSESGTPFYEQYF. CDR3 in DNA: TGTGCCAGCAGTGAAAGTGGGACACCCTTTTACGAGCAGTACTTC.